The text below deals with one T cell receptor beta chain. Its antigen is unidentified. This specimen comes from a study of CXCR3-negative and CXCR3-positive naive CD8 T cells. The authors prepared UMI-labeled TRB cDNA libraries by 5' RACE. TCRdb re-called the 5' RACE reads and shows each CDR3 protein once, DNA omitted. Its listing shows 100,000 to 150,000 distinct CDR3 sequences. Study results and limitations: No difference in surface CD5 was seen between naive subsets, and TCR strength was inferred from TRB CDR3 properties. Cryopreserved PBMCs had partly decreased CXCR3 expression; fresh PBMCs were used in most assays. Whereas both naive subsets had comparably high diversity, memory CD8+ cells had much lower diversity.

The germline CDR1 and CDR2 sequences are SGHRS and YFSETQ. The CDR3 is made up of 16 amino acids. Phenotypically, naive CD8+ T cells corresponded to CD45RO-CCR7+CD27+CD95-. This clonotype was sampled from a human donor in good health. Some clones in this sample may be carry-over from other donors' samples. This chain uses TRBV5-1 with TRBJ2-1; TCRdb's D call of TRBD2 is untestable without DNA. Sequencing input: naive CXCR3- CD8+ T cells from blood. The subset here: CD45RO-CCR7+CD27+CD95- naive CD8+ T cells lacking CXCR3 (TNR3-). CDR3 amino acids: CASSVGTSGLNNEQFF.